These 10 T cell receptor beta chains were sequenced from one sample in a study of cytomegalovirus exposure and HLA in healthy donors. The PCR employed 60 Vbeta primers together with 13 Jbeta primers. Generated by immunoSEQ multiplex PCR, the TCRdb table keeps only in-frame clones and is missing some. The sample includes just over 150,000 clones, 80% to 90% seen only once; the top ten take about 2.1%. The sequenced material came from PBMCs. These receptors were obtained from a woman aged 18-29 years in good health and CMV-seronegative.

V usage is TRBV5-1 and J usage is TRBJ2-7; 9 bases are shared with TRBD2. Germline V CDR1 and CDR2: SGHRS, YFSETQ. V lost 6 bases and J lost 7; bases outside the gene matches: 14. The CDR3 is 15 amino acids. The CDR3 sequence: CASTPGASGAREQYF. Written as DNA, the CDR3 is TGCGCCAGCACCCCTGGGGCTAGCGGGGCCAGGGAGCAGTACTTC. Based on the CDR3 plus reference TRBV5-1 and TRBJ2-7, the full variable domain is KAGVTQTPRYLIKTRGQQVTLSCSPISGHRSVSWYQQTPGQGLQFLFEYFSETQRNKGNFPGRFSGRQFSNSRSEMNVSTLELGDSALYLCASTPGASGAREQYFGPGTRLTVT.

The V and J genes are TRBV9 and TRBJ2-7; 7 bases align to TRBD1. V shed 1 base and J 2 bases; nucleotides not matched to a gene: 12. CDR3 size: 17 residues. From germline, CDR1 is SGDLS and CDR2 YYNGEE. The CDR3 DNA is TGTGCCAGCAGCGTAACGGAAGGCGGACAGGCCCCCTACGAGCAGTACTTC. Translating gives CASSVTEGGQAPYEQYF.

The V and J genes are TRBV30 and TRBJ1-5; TRBD1 agrees at 10 bases. The CDR3 runs to 13 residues. From germline, CDR1 is GTSNPN and CDR2 SVGIG (reference sequence). The ends lost 3 bases at V and 4 bases at J; junction bases unmatched: 0. The CDR3 sequence: CAWRGQGNQPQHF. CDR3 coding DNA: TGTGCCTGGAGGGGACAGGGGAATCAGCCCCAGCATTTT. The full variable domain, rest sourced from reference TRBV30 and TRBJ1-5, is SQTIHQWPATLVQPVGSPLSLECTVEGTSNPNLYWYRQAAGRGLQLLFYSVGIGQISSEVPQNLSASRPQDRQFILSSKKLLLSDSGFYLCAWRGQGNQPQHFGDGTRLSIL.

This chain joins TRBV6-5 and TRBJ1-3; D call uncertain. CDR1 and CDR2 from the germline V gene are MNHEY and SVGAGI. V was cut by 4 bases and J by 0 bases, with 10 bases left in between. This CDR3 contains 15 residues. The CDR3 nucleotides read TGTGCCAGCAGTTCCCGTGGCAACTCTGGAAACACCATATATTTT. It encodes CASSSRGNSGNTIYF.

The V gene is TRBV28, the J gene TRBJ2-3; 8 bases are a match to TRBD2. Germline CDR1 and CDR2: MDHEN and SYDVKM. The CDR3 sequence is 15 residues long. Germline trimming cut 3 bases from V and 1 base from J; bases unmatched to any gene: 3. This chain's CDR3 is CASSFGREGTDTQYF. For the CDR3, the DNA is TGTGCCAGCAGTTTTGGGCGGGAGGGCACAGATACGCAGTATTTT.

V is TRBV29-1 and J is TRBJ2-7, with TRBD2 matching 8 bases. V was clipped by 2 bases and J by 4 bases; unmatched bases: 16. This CDR3 has 17 amino acids. Germline V gene lookup returns CDR1 SQVTM and CDR2 ANQGSEA. CDR3 nucleotide sequence: TGCAGCGTTGAACCCGCCCCCCCTAGCGGGTCCGATTACGAGCAGTACTTC. It encodes CSVEPAPPSGSDYEQYF.

In the case of this clone: An end of the junction does not agree with germline; a read error may underlie this. The chain is built from TRBV6-5 and TRBJ1-3, with D possibly being TRBD1 (6 bases). The CDR3 is made up of 15 amino acids. The germline gives CDR1 MNHEY, CDR2 SVGAGI. For the CDR3, the DNA is TGTGCCAGCAGTGACTCACAGGGCTCTGGAAACACCATATATTTT. It is translated as CASSDSQGSGNTIYF.

The chain employs TRBV11-2 and TRBJ2-5; 8 bases line up with TRBD1. The germline gives CDR1 SGHAT, CDR2 FQNNGV. CDR3 size: 15 residues. With V trimmed by 5 bases and J by 5 bases, 10 bases remained unmatched. The CDR3 here is CASSRMGTGGETQYF. The CDR3 DNA reads as TGTGCCAGCAGCCGGATGGGGACAGGTGGGGAGACCCAGTACTTC.

This clone occurred once. This chain uses TRBV5-1 with TRBJ1-6, with unresolved D. Germline V gives CDR1 SGHRS, CDR2 YFSETQ. This CDR3 has 16 residues. Between the trimmed V and J ends, which lost 4 bases and 2 bases, there was a span of 13 bases. The CDR3 protein is CASSPGRLPYNSPLHF. CDR3 in DNA: TGCGCCAGCAGCCCTGGGCGCCTTCCCTATAATTCACCCCTCCACTTT. Full variable domain (missing parts from reference TRBV5-1 and TRBJ1-6): KAGVTQTPRYLIKTRGQQVTLSCSPISGHRSVSWYQQTPGQGLQFLFEYFSETQRNKGNFPGRFSGRQFSNSRSEMNVSTLELGDSALYLCASSPGRLPYNSPLHFGNGTRLTVT.

The rearrangement links TRBV2 to TRBJ1-1; 8 bases are a match to TRBD1. CDR1 is SNHLY and CDR2 is FYNNEI in the germline V gene. J lost 0 bases, V lost 6 bases, and 6 bases had no gene match. The CDR3 runs to 15 residues. The CDR3 region is CASSGQGKMNTEAFF. As DNA, the CDR3 is TGTGCCAGCAGCGGACAGGGAAAGATGAACACTGAAGCTTTCTTT.